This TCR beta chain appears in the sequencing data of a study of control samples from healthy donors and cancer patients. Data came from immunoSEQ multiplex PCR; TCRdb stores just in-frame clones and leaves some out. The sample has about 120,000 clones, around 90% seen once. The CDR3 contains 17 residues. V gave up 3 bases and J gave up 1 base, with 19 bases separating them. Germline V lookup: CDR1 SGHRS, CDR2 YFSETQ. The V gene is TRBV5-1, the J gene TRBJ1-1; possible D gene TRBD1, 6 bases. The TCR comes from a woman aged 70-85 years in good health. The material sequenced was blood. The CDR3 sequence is CASSSMKTGRRNTEAFF. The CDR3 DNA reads TGCGCCAGCAGCTCCATGAAAACAGGGCGGCGGAACACTGAAGCTTTCTTT.